This TCR beta chain was retrieved from a study of identical twins. After removal of 4 bases from V and 7 bases from J, the junction contained 14 bases not matched to a gene. CDR3 length equals 17 residues. The V gene's germline CDR1 is SGDLS and CDR2 YYNGEE. TCRdb independently ran MiXCR on the 5' RACE reads; one entry per CDR3 protein. The table includes approximately 150,000 distinct CDR3 sequences, under 4.5% detected once. This clonotype was picked up many times. The rearrangement links TRBV9 to TRBJ2-1; 10 bases line up with TRBD2. Sequencing used memory T cells sorted from blood. This TCR was recovered from a man between 18 and 35 years old in good health. CDR3: CASSPTSLAGVGNEQFF. CDR3 nucleotide sequence: TGTGCCAGCAGCCCTACCTCCCTAGCGGGAGTCGGTAATGAGCAGTTCTTC.